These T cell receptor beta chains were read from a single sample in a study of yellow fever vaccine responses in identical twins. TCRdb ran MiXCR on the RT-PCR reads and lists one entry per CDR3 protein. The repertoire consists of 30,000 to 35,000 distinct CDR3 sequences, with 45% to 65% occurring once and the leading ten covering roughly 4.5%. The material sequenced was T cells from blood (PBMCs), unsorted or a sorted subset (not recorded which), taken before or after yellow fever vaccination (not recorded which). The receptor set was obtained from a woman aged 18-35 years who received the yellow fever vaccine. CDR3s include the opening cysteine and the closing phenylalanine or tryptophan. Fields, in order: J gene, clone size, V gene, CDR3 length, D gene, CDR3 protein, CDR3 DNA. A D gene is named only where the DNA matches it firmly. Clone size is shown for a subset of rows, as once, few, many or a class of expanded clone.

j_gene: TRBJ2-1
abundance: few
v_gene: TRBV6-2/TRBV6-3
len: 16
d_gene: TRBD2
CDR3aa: CASSSLAGAIYNEQFF
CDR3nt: TGTGCCAGCAGTTCCTTAGCGGGGGCCATCTACAATGAGCAGTTCTTC

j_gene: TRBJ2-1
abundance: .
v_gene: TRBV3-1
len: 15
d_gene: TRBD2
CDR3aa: CASSQGTSGLNEQFF
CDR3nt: TGTGCCAGCAGCCAAGGGACTAGCGGTTTGAATGAGCAGTTCTTC

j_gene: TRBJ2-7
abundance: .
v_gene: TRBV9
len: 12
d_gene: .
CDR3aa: CASSDSPNEQYF
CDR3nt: TGTGCCAGCAGCGACAGTCCCAACGAGCAGTACTTC

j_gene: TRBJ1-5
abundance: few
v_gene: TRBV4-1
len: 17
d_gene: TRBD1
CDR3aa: CASSQEGGAGGYQPQHF
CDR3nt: TGCGCCAGCAGCCAAGAAGGGGGCGCCGGTGGATATCAGCCCCAGCATTTT

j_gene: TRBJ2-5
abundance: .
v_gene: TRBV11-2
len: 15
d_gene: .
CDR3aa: CASSYRVGPKETQYF
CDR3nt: TGTGCCAGCAGCTATCGAGTGGGCCCCAAAGAGACCCAGTACTTC

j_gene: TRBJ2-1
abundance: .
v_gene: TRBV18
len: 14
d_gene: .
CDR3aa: CASSPRLGFDEQFF
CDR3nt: TGTGCCAGCTCACCGAGACTAGGGTTTGATGAGCAGTTCTTC

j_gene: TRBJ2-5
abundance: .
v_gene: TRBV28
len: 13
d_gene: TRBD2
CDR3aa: CASSREGRETQYF
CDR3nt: TGTGCCAGCAGTAGGGAGGGTAGAGAGACCCAGTACTTC

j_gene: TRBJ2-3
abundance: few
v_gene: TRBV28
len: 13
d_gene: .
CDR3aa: CASSGPLTDTQYF
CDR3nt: TGTGCCAGCAGCGGGCCGCTCACAGATACGCAGTATTTT

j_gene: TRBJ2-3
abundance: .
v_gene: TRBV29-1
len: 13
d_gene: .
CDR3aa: CSASGPLGDTQYF
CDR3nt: TGCAGCGCTTCGGGACCTCTGGGAGATACGCAGTATTTT

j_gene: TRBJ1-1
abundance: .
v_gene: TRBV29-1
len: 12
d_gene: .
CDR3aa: CSVGQATTEAFF
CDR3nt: TGCAGCGTTGGACAGGCGACCACTGAAGCTTTCTTT

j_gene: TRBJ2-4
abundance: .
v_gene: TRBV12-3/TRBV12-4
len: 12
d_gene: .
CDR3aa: CASSWAKNIQYF
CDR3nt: TGTGCCAGCAGTTGGGCCAAAAACATTCAGTACTTC

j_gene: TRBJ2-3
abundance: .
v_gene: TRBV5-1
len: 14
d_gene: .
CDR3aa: CASSFWGRSDTQYF
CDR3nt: TGCGCCAGCAGCTTTTGGGGGAGGTCAGATACGCAGTATTTT

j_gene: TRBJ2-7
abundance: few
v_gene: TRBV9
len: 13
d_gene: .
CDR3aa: CASSGPLSYEQYF
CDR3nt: TGTGCCAGCAGCGGGCCTCTCTCCTACGAGCAGTACTTC

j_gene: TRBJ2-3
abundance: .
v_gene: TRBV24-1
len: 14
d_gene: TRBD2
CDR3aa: CATSDLAGVGTQYF
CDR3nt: TGTGCCACCAGTGACCTAGCGGGAGTCGGTACGCAGTATTTT

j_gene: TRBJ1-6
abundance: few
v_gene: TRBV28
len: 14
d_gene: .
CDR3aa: CASSFQGTSSPLHF
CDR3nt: TGTGCCAGCAGTTTTCAGGGGACCAGTTCACCCCTCCACTTT

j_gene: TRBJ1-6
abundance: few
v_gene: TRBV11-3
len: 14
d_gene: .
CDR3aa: CASSLDLANSPLHF
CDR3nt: TGTGCCAGCAGCTTAGATCTGGCGAATTCACCCCTCCACTTT

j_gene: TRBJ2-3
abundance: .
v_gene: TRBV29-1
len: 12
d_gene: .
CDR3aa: CSVTTSTDTQYF
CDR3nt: TGCAGCGTCACCACTAGCACAGATACGCAGTATTTT

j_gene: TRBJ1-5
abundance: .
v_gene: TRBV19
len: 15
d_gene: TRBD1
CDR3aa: CASSIGQAKNQPQHF
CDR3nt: TGTGCCAGTAGTATTGGACAGGCGAAGAATCAGCCCCAGCATTTT

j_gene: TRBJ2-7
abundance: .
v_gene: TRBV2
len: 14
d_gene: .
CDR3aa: CASSDAQGSYEQYF
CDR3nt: TGTGCCAGCAGTGATGCCCAGGGGTCCTACGAGCAGTACTTC

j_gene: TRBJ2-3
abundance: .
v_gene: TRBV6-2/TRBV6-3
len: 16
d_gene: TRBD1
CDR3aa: CASSRQGARSTDTQYF
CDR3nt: TGTGCCAGCAGCAGACAGGGGGCGAGGAGCACAGATACGCAGTATTTT

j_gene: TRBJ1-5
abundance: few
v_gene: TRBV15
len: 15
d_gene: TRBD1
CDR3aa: CATSRDRGENQPQHF
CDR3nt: TGTGCCACCAGCAGGGACAGGGGGGAAAATCAGCCCCAGCATTTT

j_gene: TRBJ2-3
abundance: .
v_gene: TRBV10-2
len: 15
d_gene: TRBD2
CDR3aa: CASIPTSPDTDTQYF
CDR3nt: TGCGCCAGCATCCCGACTAGCCCTGACACAGATACGCAGTATTTT

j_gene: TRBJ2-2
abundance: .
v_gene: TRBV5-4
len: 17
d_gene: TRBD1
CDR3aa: CASSLLRLRGRTGELFF
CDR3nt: TGTGCCAGCAGCTTGTTGAGGCTCAGGGGGCGCACCGGGGAGCTGTTTTTT

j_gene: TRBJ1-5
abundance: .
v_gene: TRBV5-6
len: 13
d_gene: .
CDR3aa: CASSFMGNQPQHF
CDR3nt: TGTGCCAGCAGCTTTATGGGGAATCAGCCCCAGCATTTT

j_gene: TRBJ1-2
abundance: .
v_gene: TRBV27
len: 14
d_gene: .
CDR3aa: CASSQGLFNYGYTF
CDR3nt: TGTGCCAGCAGTCAAGGACTGTTTAACTATGGCTACACCTTC

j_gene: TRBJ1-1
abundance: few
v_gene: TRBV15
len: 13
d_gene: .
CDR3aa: CATSRGWNTEAFF
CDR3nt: TGTGCCACCAGCAGGGGGTGGAACACTGAAGCTTTCTTT

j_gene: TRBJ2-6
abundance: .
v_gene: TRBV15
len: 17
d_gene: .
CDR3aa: CATSRATPYSGANVLTF
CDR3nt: TGTGCCACCAGCAGAGCTACACCGTATTCCGGGGCCAACGTCCTGACTTTC

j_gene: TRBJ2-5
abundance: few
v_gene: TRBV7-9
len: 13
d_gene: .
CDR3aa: CASRPGPQETQYF
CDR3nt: TGTGCCAGCAGACCAGGGCCCCAAGAGACCCAGTACTTC

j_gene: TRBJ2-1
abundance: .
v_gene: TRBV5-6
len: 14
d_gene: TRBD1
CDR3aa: CASSPGTGANEQFF
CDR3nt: TGTGCCAGCAGCCCCGGGACAGGGGCCAATGAGCAGTTCTTC

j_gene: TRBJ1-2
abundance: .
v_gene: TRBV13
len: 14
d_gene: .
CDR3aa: CASSLGSGVGGYTF
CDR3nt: TGTGCCAGCAGCTTAGGTTCGGGGGTCGGCGGCTACACCTTC

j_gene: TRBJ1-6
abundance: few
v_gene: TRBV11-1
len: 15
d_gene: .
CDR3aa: CASSLGGVDYSPLHF
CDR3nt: TGTGCCAGCAGCTTAGGGGGGGTGGATTATTCACCCCTCCACTTT

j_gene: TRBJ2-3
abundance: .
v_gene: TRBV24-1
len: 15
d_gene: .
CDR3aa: CATSDPTRITDTQYF
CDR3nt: TGTGCCACCAGTGATCCGACGCGAATCACAGATACGCAGTATTTT

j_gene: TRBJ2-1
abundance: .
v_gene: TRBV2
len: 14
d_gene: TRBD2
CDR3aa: CANTIAGGRNEQFF
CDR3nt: TGTGCCAACACCATAGCGGGGGGGCGGAATGAGCAGTTCTTC